The entry below describes one TCR beta chain. Its matching antigen is unknown. From germline, CDR1 is LGHNA and CDR2 YSLEER. The CDR3 spans 12 residues. The V end lost 4 bases, the J end lost 7 bases, and 10 bases lay between the germline ends. The data were obtained in a study of beta chain features in type 1 diabetes. The study's findings and limits: The study found moderately but significantly shorter TCRB CDR3s in all four CD4+ subsets of Type 1 diabetes patients.

All of the isolated RNA was reverse transcribed, so expressed TCRB transcripts were sequenced. Clones were read by immunoSEQ multiplex PCR, and TCRdb kept only the in-frame ones, dropping some. The table has about 330,000 clones, roughly 9.6% seen once; the top ten hold around 0.015%. Sequencing was done on a sample of naive CD4+ T cells from blood. This receptor was taken from a woman in her thirties in good health. This chain connects TRBV4-3 to TRBJ1-1; D might be TRBD1 (6 bases). CDR3 DNA sequence: TGCGCCAGCAGCCCCCGGACAGTTGAAGCTTTCTTT. Translation: CASSPRTVEAFF.